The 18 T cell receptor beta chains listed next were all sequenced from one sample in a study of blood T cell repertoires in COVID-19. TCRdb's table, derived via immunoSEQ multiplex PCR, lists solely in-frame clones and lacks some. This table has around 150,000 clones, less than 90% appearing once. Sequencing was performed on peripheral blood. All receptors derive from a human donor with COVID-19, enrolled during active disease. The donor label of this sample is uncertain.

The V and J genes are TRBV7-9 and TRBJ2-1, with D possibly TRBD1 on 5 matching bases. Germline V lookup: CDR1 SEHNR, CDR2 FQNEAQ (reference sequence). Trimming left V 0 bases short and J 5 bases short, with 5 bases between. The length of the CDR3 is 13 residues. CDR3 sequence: CASSLAGDNEQFF. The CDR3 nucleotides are TGTGCCAGCAGCTTAGCAGGGGACAATGAGCAGTTCTTC.

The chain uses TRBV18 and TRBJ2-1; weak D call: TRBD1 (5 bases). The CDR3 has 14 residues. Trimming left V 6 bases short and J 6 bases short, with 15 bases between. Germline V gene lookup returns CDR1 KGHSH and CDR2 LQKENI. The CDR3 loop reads CASSLPGRANEQFF. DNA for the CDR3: TGTGCCAGCTCTCTTCCTGGCAGGGCCAATGAGCAGTTCTTC.

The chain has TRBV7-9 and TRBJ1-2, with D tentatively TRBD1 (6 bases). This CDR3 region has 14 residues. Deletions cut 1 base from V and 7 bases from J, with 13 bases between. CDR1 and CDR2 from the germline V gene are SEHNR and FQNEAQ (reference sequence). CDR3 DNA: TGTGCCAGCAGCTTAGTGCGGGGGGCAGGTGGCTACACCTTC. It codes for CASSLVRGAGGYTF.

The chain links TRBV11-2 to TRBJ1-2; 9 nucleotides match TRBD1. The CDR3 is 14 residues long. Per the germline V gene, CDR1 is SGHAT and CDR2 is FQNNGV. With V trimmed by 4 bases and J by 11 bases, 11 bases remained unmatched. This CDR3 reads CASSSMPGQGWYTF. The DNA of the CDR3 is TGTGCCAGCAGCTCAATGCCCGGACAGGGGTGGTACACCTTC.

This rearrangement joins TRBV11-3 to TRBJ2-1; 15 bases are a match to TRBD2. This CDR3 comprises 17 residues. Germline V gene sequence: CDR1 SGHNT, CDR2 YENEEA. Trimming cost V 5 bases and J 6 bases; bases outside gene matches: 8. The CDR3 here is CASSQGLAGGLGNEQFF. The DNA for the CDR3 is TGTGCCAGCAGCCAAGGACTAGCGGGGGGGCTTGGCAATGAGCAGTTCTTC.

The CDR3 region is CATHGTGLLRTF. In DNA, the CDR3 is TGTGCCACCCACGGGACAGGGCTTCTTCGGACCTTC. J is TRBJ1-2 and V is TRBV10-3; 9 bases fit TRBD1. Germline values: CDR1 ENHRY, CDR2 SYGVKD. The CDR3 sequence is 12 residues long. J gave up 14 bases and V 10 bases, and 14 bases lay outside the gene matches.

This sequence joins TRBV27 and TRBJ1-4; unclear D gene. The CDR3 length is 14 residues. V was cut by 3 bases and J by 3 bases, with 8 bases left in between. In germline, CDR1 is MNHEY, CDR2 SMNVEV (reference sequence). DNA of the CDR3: TGTGCCAGCAGTTTGTGGCAGTCTAATGAAAAACTGTTTTTT. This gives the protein CASSLWQSNEKLFF.

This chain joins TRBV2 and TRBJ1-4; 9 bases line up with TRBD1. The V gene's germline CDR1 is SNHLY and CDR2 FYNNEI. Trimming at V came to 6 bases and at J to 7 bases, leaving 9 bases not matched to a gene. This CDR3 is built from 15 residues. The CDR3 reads CASRFRDRVGEKLFF. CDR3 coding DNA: TGTGCCAGCAGATTCCGGGACAGGGTGGGTGAAAAACTGTTTTTT. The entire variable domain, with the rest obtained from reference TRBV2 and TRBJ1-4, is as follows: EPEVTQTPSHQVTQMGQEVILRCVPISNHLYFYWYRQILGQKVEFLVSFYNNEISEKSEIFDDQFSVERPDGSNFTLKIRSTKLEDSAMYFCASRFRDRVGEKLFFGSGTQLSVL.

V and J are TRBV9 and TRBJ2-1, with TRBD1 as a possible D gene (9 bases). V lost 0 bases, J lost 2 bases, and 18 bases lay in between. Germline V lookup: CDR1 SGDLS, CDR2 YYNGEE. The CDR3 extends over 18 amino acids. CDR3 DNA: TGTGCCAGCAGCGTAGGAATAGCGGGGACAGGGCCCTACAATGAGCAGTTCTTC. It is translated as CASSVGIAGTGPYNEQFF. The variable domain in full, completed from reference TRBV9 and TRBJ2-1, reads DSGVTQTPKHLITATGQRVTLRCSPRSGDLSVYWYQQSLDQGLQFLIQYYNGEERAKGNILERFSAQQFPDLHSELNLSSLELGDSALYFCASSVGIAGTGPYNEQFFGPGTRLTVL.

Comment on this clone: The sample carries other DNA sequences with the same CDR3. CDR3 bases: TGTGCCAGCAGCGTAGAAGGGGACTCTGGAAACACCATATATTTT. Translation gives CASSVEGDSGNTIYF. This chain connects TRBV9 to TRBJ1-3; possible D gene TRBD1, 5 bases. This CDR3 is built from 15 residues. Between the trimmed V and J ends, which lost 0 bases and 0 bases, there was a span of 7 bases. Germline lookup yields CDR1 SGDLS and CDR2 YYNGEE. The variable domain in full, completed from reference TRBV9 and TRBJ1-3, reads DSGVTQTPKHLITATGQRVTLRCSPRSGDLSVYWYQQSLDQGLQFLIQYYNGEERAKGNILERFSAQQFPDLHSELNLSSLELGDSALYFCASSVEGDSGNTIYFGEGSWLTVV.

CDR3 DNA sequence: TGTGCCAGCAGTTCCCCCACGATGAGCGGGGCGTACGAGCAGTACTTC. Translating it yields CASSSPTMSGAYEQYF. The chain links TRBV6-6 to TRBJ2-7; TRBD2 agrees at 7 bases. Germline trimming cut 4 bases from V and 4 bases from J; bases unmatched to any gene: 13. CDR1 is MNHNY, CDR2 SVGAGI, per germline (reference sequence). There are 16 residues in the CDR3.

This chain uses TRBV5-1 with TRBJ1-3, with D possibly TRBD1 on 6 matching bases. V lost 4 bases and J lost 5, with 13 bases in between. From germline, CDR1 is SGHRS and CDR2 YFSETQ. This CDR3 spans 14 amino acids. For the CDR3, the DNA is TGCGCCAGCAGCCGGGAACAGGGAAGAAACACCATATATTTT. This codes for CASSREQGRNTIYF.

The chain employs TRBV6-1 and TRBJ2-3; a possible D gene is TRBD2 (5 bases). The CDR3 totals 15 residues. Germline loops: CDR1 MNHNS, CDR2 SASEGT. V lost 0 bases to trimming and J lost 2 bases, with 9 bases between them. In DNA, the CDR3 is TGTGCCAGCAGTGAAGCGAGGGCTTTCACAGATACGCAGTATTTT. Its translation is CASSEARAFTDTQYF.

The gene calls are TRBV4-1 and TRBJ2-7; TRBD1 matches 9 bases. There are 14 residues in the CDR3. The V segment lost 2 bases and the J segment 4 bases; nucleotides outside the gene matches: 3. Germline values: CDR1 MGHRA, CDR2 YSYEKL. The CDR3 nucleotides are TGCGCCAGCAGCCAACGGGACAGGGCGTACGAGCAGTACTTC. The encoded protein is CASSQRDRAYEQYF.

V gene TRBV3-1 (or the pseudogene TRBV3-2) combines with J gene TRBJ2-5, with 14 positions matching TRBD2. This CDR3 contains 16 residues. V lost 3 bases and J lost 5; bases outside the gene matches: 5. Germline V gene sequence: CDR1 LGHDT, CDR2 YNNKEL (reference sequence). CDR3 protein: CASSQSGLAGAETQYF. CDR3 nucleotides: TGTGCCAGCAGCCAGTCGGGACTAGCGGGAGCGGAGACCCAGTACTTC.

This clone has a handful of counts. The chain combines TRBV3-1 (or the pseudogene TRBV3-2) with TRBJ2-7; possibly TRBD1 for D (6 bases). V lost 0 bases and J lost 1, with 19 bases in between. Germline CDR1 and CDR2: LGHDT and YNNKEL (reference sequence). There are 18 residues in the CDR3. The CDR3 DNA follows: TGTGCCAGCAGCCAAGAACAGGGAATTGGAGCACGGTCCTACGAGCAGTACTTC. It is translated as CASSQEQGIGARSYEQYF.

The CDR3 spells CASSLAGGAAYGYTF. DNA of the CDR3: TGTGCCAGCAGCTTAGCGGGGGGGGCAGCCTATGGCTACACCTTC. This rearrangement joins TRBV7-8 to TRBJ1-2, with D maybe TRBD1 (6 bases). Trimming took 0 bases from V and 4 from J, leaving 12 bases between them. CDR3 length: 15 amino acids. Germline V gene data show CDR1 as SGHVS and CDR2 as FQNEAQ.

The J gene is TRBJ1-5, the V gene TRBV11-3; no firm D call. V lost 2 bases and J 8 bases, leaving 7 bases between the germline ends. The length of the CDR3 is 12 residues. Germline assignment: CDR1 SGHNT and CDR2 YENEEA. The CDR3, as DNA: TGTGCCAGCAGCTTATTGCCGGAGCCCCAGCATTTT. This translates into CASSLLPEPQHF. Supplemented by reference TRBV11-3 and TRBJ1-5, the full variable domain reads EAGVVQSPRYKIIEKKQPVAFWCNPISGHNTLYWYLQNLGQGPELLIRYENEEAVDDSQLPKDRFSAERLKGVDSTLKIQPAELGDSAVYLCASSLLPEPQHFGDGTRLSIL.